These 15 T cell receptor beta chains were sequenced from one sample in a study of cytomegalovirus exposure and HLA in healthy donors. The primer mix had 60 Vbeta and 13 Jbeta primers. Assay used: immunoSEQ multiplex PCR; TCRdb lists only in-frame clones, some missing. This sample has under 200,000 clones, with roughly 75% found just once. Specimen: PBMCs. The receptors come from a man in his forties in good health and CMV-seronegative.

The chain employs TRBV19 and TRBJ2-6; 7 nucleotides match TRBD1. The V and J ends lost 4 bases and 2 bases, in that order; junction bases with no gene match: 8. From germline, CDR1 is LNHDA and CDR2 SQIVND (reference sequence). The CDR3 spans 17 residues. CDR3 region: CASSKGDRATGANVLTF. For the CDR3, the DNA is TGTGCCAGTAGTAAAGGAGACAGGGCCACTGGGGCCAACGTCCTGACTTTC.

This sequence joins TRBV7-9 and TRBJ2-3; tentatively, D is TRBD2 (6 bases). CDR3 size: 12 residues. V lost 6 bases, J lost 5 bases, and 9 bases lay in between. CDR1 and CDR2 from the germline V gene are SEHNR and FQNEAQ (reference sequence). Written as DNA, the CDR3 is TGTGCCAGCAGACGTAGCGGAGATACGCAGTATTTT. It translates to CASRRSGDTQYF.

The CDR3 loop reads CASSEYGEQFF. The CDR3, as DNA: TGTGCCAGCAGTGAATACGGTGAGCAGTTCTTC. The V gene is TRBV2, the J gene TRBJ2-1, with unresolved D. This CDR3 comprises 11 residues. The germline CDR1 and CDR2 sequences are SNHLY and FYNNEI. V lost 2 bases to trimming and J lost 9 bases, with 5 bases between them.

The genes are TRBV11-2 and TRBJ1-6; D unresolved. Germline lookup yields CDR1 SGHAT and CDR2 FQNNGV. Trimming removed 2 bases from V and 6 bases from J, with 11 bases in between. The CDR3 extends over 15 amino acids. CDR3 residues: CASSLRIRVNSPLHF. The CDR3 nucleotides are TGTGCCAGCAGCTTAAGAATTCGGGTTAATTCACCCCTCCACTTT.

This chain joins TRBV7-3 and TRBJ1-1, with D hard to call. Germline CDR1 is SGHTA and CDR2 is FQGTGA. V was pared by 1 base and J by 4 bases, with 10 bases between. The CDR3 covers 14 residues. Here the CDR3 DNA reads TGTGCCAGCAGCTTAAACGGGGAAAGCACTGAAGCTTTCTTT. Its protein is CASSLNGESTEAFF.

The chain links TRBV19 to TRBJ2-7; TRBD1 is a possible D gene (6 bases). Germline CDR1 and CDR2: LNHDA and SQIVND (reference sequence). There are 12 residues in the CDR3. The V gene lost 5 bases and the J gene lost 3 bases, with 8 bases spanning the gap. The CDR3 DNA reads as TGTGCCAGTAGTTCCAGGGGCTACGAGCAGTACTTC. Protein sequence: CASSSRGYEQYF.

The chain has TRBV6-5 and TRBJ2-5; the D is unclear. V gave up 6 bases and J gave up 0 bases, with 8 bases separating them. Germline CDR1 MNHEY, CDR2 SVGAGI. There are 13 residues in the CDR3. CDR3 sequence reads: CASSPENQETQYF. In DNA, the CDR3 is TGTGCCAGCAGCCCCGAGAACCAAGAGACCCAGTACTTC.

The CDR3 loop reads CASSLGQGSGELFF. The DNA of the CDR3 is TGCGCCAGCAGCTTGGGACAGGGATCTGGGGAGCTGTTTTTT. This sequence joins TRBV5-1 and TRBJ2-2, with 7 positions matching TRBD1. The CDR3 extends over 14 amino acids. CDR1 is SGHRS, CDR2 YFSETQ, per germline. V was pared by 0 bases and J by 8 bases, with 4 bases of the junction left unmatched.

This chain links TRBV20-1 with TRBJ2-1, with unresolved D. The CDR3 is made up of 10 amino acids. Trimming pared 6 bases from V and 6 bases from J, leaving 6 bases between. The germline CDR1 and CDR2 sequences are DFQATT and SNEGSKA (reference sequence). Written as DNA, the CDR3 is TGCAGTGCCGGGTCCAATGAGCAGTTCTTC. Translating it yields CSAGSNEQFF.

The V and J genes are TRBV11-3 and TRBJ2-5; 9 bases are a match to TRBD2. The DNA end is more similar to TRBJ2-7, so the J call may be wrong. This CDR3 has 15 residues. Germline V gene data show CDR1 as SGHNT and CDR2 as YENEEA. CDR3 protein: CASSFLLAGSYEQYF. The CDR3 nucleotides read TGTGCCAGCAGCTTCCTACTAGCGGGCTCCTACGAGCAGTACTTC.

The J gene is TRBJ2-3, the V gene TRBV5-6; 13 bases agree with TRBD2. The V gene end was trimmed by 4 bases and the J gene end by 3 bases; junction bases not matched to a gene: 11. This CDR3 is 18 amino acids long. CDR1 and CDR2 from the germline V gene are SGHDT and YYEEEE. CDR3 nucleotides: TGTGCCAGCAGCCCTCTTTGGACTAGCGGGGGTCGTACAGATACGCAGTATTTT. The encoded protein is CASSPLWTSGGRTDTQYF.

This clone was found once. This chain links TRBV27 with TRBJ1-4; D is uncertain. The length of the CDR3 is 15 residues. CDR1 MNHEY and CDR2 SMNVEV come from the germline V gene (reference sequence). V was cut by 6 bases and J by 0 bases, with 11 bases left in between. Here the CDR3 DNA reads TGTGCCAGCAGGGCGGGATTTGCAACTAATGAAAAACTGTTTTTT. Encoded protein: CASRAGFATNEKLFF.

This chain links TRBV7-9 with TRBJ1-1, with D unclear. Trimming removed 5 bases from V and 9 bases from J, with 22 bases in between. The germline CDR1 and CDR2 sequences are SEHNR and FQNEAQ (reference sequence). The CDR3 extends over 15 amino acids. The CDR3 protein is CASSRPSLRLLQAFF. As DNA, the CDR3 is TGTGCCAGCAGCCGCCCCTCCTTGAGACTGCTCCAAGCTTTCTTT.

The chain joins TRBV7-2 to TRBJ2-5; TRBD1 matches 10 bases. The J call is uncertain, as TRBJ2-7 better fits the DNA end. This CDR3 spans 14 amino acids. The germline V gene has CDR1 SGHTA and CDR2 FQGNSA. The CDR3 loop reads CASSRDRGSYEQYF. CDR3 nucleotides: TGTGCCAGCAGCCGGGACAGGGGATCCTACGAGCAGTACTTC.

The gene calls are TRBV10-3 and TRBJ1-3, with 7 nucleotides matching TRBD1. The CDR3 extends over 14 amino acids. CDR1 ENHRY and CDR2 SYGVKD come from the germline V gene. The CDR3 sequence is CSTGFGGSGNTIYF. The CDR3 coding sequence is TGTTCGACAGGGTTCGGTGGCTCTGGAAACACCATATATTTT.